This is a list of T cell receptor beta chains from one sample in a study of blood T cell repertoires in COVID-19. Sequencing was performed with immunoSEQ multiplex PCR; in TCRdb, only in-frame clones are kept and a portion is missing. The sample comprises 120,000 or so clones, roughly four fifths of which are singletons, and approximately 5.7% rests with the top ten. The sample comprised peripheral blood. All receptors derive from a man in his 60s with acute or convalescent COVID-19. Both conserved end residues are part of each CDR3. D genes are given only for firm matches. Where a row states a size, it is once, few, many or the class of an expanded clone; other rows omit it.

>-|TRBJ2-2|-|TRBV2
CASSHRTQQGITNTGELFF
TGTGCCAGCAGCCACCGGACTCAACAGGGCATTACGAACACCGGGGAGCTGTTTTTT
>-|TRBJ1-2|-|TRBV4-1
CASSQGWGGVGGYTF
TGCGCCAGCAGCCAAGGCTGGGGAGGGGTAGGCGGCTACACCTTC
>TRBD1|TRBJ1-5|-|TRBV4-2
CASSQSGTDQPQHF
TGTGCCAGCAGCCAATCCGGGACAGATCAGCCCCAGCATTTT
>TRBD1|TRBJ2-7|-|TRBV27
CASRTGTGLYEQYF
TGTGCCAGCAGAACCGGGACAGGACTATACGAGCAGTACTTC
>-|TRBJ1-1|-|TRBV3-1/TRBV3-2
CASSPIGQGNTEAFF
TGTGCCAGCAGCCCCATCGGGCAGGGGAACACTGAAGCTTTCTTT
>TRBD1|TRBJ1-4|-|TRBV5-1
CASSPGQGNEKLFF
TGCGCCAGCAGCCCGGGACAGGGTAATGAAAAACTGTTTTTT
>TRBD1|TRBJ1-5|-|TRBV6-1
CASSGNRGMGNQPQHF
TGTGCCAGCAGTGGAAACAGGGGTATGGGCAATCAGCCCCAGCATTTT
>TRBD1|TRBJ1-3|-|TRBV28
CASRPRTGSGNTIYF
TGTGCCAGCAGACCACGGACAGGCTCTGGAAACACCATATATTTT
>TRBD2|TRBJ2-3|once|TRBV3-1/TRBV3-2
CASSLAGAASDTQYF
TGTGCCAGCAGCCTCGCGGGAGCGGCGTCAGATACGCAGTATTTT
>TRBD2|TRBJ2-7|-|TRBV6-5
CASSYSYGGAGSEQYF
TGTGCCAGCAGTTACTCATACGGGGGGGCGGGAAGCGAGCAGTACTTC
>-|TRBJ2-3|-|TRBV19
CASSIAGRRDTQYF
TGTGCCAGTAGTATCGCCGGACGGAGGGATACGCAGTATTTT
>TRBD1|TRBJ1-1|-|TRBV19
CASTRDRGDEAFF
TGTGCCAGTACCAGGGACAGGGGAGATGAAGCTTTCTTT
>-|TRBJ2-5|few|TRBV13
CASSQRQGRGQETQYF
TGTGCCAGCAGCCAACGACAGGGGAGGGGGCAAGAGACCCAGTACTTC
>TRBD2|TRBJ2-3|-|TRBV5-1
CASGGGRGPTDTQYF
TGCGCCAGCGGGGGGGGAAGGGGCCCCACAGATACGCAGTATTTT
>TRBD1|TRBJ1-2|few|TRBV19
CAIGTGGASNYGYTF
TGTGCCATAGGGACAGGGGGCGCTTCGAACTATGGCTACACCTTC
>TRBD1|TRBJ1-1|-|TRBV3-1/TRBV3-2
CASSLGQGGNTEAFF
TGTGCCAGCAGCCTCGGACAGGGCGGGAACACTGAAGCTTTCTTT
>TRBD2|TRBJ2-1|-|TRBV18
CASSPLPSGSHDEQFF
TGTGCCAGCTCACCACTCCCTAGCGGGAGTCACGATGAGCAGTTCTTC
>-|TRBJ2-7|-|TRBV20-1
CSARNTYEQYF
TGCAGTGCTAGAAACACCTACGAGCAGTACTTC